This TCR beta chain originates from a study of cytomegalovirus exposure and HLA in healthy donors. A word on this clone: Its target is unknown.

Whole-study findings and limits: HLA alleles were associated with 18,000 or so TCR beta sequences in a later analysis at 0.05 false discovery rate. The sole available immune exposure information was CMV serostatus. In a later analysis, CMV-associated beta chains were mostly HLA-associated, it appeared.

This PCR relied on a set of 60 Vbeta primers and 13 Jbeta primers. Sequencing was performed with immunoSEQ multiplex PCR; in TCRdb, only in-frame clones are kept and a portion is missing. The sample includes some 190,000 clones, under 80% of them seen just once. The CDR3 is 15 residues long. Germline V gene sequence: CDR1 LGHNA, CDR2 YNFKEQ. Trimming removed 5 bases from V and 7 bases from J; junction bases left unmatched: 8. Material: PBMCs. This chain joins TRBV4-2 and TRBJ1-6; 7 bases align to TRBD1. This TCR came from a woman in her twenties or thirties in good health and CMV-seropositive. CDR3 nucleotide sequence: TGTGCCAGCAGCTCACTCCAGGGGGGAAATTCACCCCTCCACTTT. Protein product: CASSSLQGGNSPLHF.